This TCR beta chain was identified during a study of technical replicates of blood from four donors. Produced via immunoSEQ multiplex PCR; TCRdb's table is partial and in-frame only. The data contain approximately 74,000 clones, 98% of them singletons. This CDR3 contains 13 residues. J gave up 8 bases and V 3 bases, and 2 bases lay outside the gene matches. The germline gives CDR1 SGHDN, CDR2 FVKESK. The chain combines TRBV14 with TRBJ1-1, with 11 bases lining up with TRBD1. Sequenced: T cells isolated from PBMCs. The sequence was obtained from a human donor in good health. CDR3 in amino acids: CASSHRDRGEAFF. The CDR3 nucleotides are TGTGCCAGCAGCCACCGGGACAGGGGGGAAGCTTTCTTT. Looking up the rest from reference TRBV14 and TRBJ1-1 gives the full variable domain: EAGVTQFPSHSVIEKGQTVTLRCDPISGHDNLYWYRRVMGKEIKFLLHFVKESKQDESGMPNNRFLAERTGGTYSTLKVQPAELEDSGVYFCASSHRDRGEAFFGQGTRLTVV.